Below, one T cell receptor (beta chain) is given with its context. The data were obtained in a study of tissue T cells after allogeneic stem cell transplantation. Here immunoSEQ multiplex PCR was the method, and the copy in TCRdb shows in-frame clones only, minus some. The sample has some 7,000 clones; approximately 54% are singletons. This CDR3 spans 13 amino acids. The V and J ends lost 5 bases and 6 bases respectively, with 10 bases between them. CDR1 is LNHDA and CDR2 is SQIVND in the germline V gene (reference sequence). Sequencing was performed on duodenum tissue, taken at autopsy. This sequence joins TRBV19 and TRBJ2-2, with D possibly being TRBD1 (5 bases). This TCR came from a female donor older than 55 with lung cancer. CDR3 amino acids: CASSGTGSGELFF. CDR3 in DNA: TGTGCCAGTAGTGGAACAGGATCCGGGGAGCTGTTTTTT.